This TCR beta chain was profiled in a study of blood T cell repertoires in COVID-19. The wider study: Both acute and convalescent COVID-19 samples were obtained from the United States, Italy and Spain. Sources were T cells, B-cell-depleted T cells, or PBMCs; the material itself was cDNA or gDNA.

Trimming took 7 bases from V and 12 from J, leaving 13 bases between them. The CDR3 runs to 11 residues. Enrolled during active infection, Seattle patients were then followed longitudinally. In the original analysis: Estimation of nucleated cell counts was performed using reference gene primer amplification. Method: immunoSEQ multiplex PCR; TCRdb's copy keeps in-frame clones and lacks some. That table is the source of V, J and clone size, and D and trimming were worked out from the DNA. The sample shows about 200,000 clones, approximately 86% of them seen only once. The sample taken for sequencing was peripheral blood. The origin of this receptor is a man aged 55 to 70 with COVID-19, enrolled during active disease. V is TRBV12-3 or TRBV12-4 and J is TRBJ2-1; D is uncertain. CDR3 loop: CASTRALRQFF. CDR3 coding DNA: TGTGCCAGCACTCGTGCACTTCGGCAGTTCTTC.